Sequencing of this T cell receptor beta chain was carried out in a study of T cell repertoires in cytomegalovirus infection. TCRdb reanalysed the reads using MiXCR and keeps one entry per CDR3 protein. The sample records under 300,000 distinct CDR3 sequences, about 18% being singletons. Study observations and caveats: Ex vivo, HLA-C-restricted CMV-specific TCR beta clonotypes prevailed over the rest of the response.

Trimming removed 4 bases from V and 4 bases from J; junction bases left unmatched: 16. Germline-derived CDR1 and CDR2 are SGHTA and FQGNSA. This CDR3 comprises 18 residues. In its sample, this clonotype was seen many times. Antigen: not known. The V call is TRBV7-2, the J call TRBJ2-5; 9 bases match TRBD2. The receptor's source is a human donor in good health (CMV status not recorded). Some clones in this sample may be carry-over from other donors' samples. Sequenced: CD8+ T cells from PBMCs. CDR3 residues: CASSSLGIGAGGRETQYF. CDR3 DNA: TGTGCCAGCAGCTCTTTGGGAATTGGGGCGGGGGGGCGAGAGACCCAGTACTTC.